This TCR beta chain was identified during a study of CD8+CD57+ T cells in acquired aplastic anemia. Profiles of TCR beta VDJ and CDR3 were generated from a genomic DNA template. From the reads, TCRdb called clonotypes with MiXCR, one entry per CDR3 protein. The sample shows 150,000 or so distinct CDR3 sequences, about 50% of them seen only once. As to this clonotype: One end of the junction fails to match germline, which may point to a read error.

The germline CDR1 and CDR2 sequences are MNHEY and SMNVEV (reference sequence). The CDR3 loop spans 14 amino acids. Patients sequenced had flow cytometry evidence of CD8+CD57+ cell expansion. Untreated patients provided the blood samples, with no therapy given before sampling. Material for sequencing was sorted CD4+, CD8+, or CD8+CD57+ T cells (not recorded which) from PBMCs. J is TRBJ2-7 and V is TRBV27; no reliable D call. The TCR sequence derives from a human donor with aplastic anemia. The DNA for the CDR3 is TGTGCCAGCAGTTTATCAGGACCCTCCAACGAGCAGTACTTC. This codes for CASSLSGPSNEQYF.